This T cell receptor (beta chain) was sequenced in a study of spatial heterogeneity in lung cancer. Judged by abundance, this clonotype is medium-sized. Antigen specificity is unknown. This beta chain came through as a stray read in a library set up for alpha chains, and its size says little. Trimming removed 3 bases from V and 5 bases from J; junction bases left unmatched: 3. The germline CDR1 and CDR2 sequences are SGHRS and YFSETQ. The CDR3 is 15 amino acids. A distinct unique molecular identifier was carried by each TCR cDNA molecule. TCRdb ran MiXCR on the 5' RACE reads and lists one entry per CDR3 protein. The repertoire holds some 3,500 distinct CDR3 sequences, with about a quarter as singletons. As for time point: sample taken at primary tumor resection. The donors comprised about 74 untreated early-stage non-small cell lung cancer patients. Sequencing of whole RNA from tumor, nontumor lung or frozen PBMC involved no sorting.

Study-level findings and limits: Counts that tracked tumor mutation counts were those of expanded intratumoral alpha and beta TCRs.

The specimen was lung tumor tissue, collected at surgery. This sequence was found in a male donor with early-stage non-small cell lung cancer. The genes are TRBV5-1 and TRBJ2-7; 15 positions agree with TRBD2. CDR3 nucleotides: TGCGCCAGCAGCTCGGGACTAGCGGGAGGTAACGAGCAGTACTTC. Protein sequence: CASSSGLAGGNEQYF.